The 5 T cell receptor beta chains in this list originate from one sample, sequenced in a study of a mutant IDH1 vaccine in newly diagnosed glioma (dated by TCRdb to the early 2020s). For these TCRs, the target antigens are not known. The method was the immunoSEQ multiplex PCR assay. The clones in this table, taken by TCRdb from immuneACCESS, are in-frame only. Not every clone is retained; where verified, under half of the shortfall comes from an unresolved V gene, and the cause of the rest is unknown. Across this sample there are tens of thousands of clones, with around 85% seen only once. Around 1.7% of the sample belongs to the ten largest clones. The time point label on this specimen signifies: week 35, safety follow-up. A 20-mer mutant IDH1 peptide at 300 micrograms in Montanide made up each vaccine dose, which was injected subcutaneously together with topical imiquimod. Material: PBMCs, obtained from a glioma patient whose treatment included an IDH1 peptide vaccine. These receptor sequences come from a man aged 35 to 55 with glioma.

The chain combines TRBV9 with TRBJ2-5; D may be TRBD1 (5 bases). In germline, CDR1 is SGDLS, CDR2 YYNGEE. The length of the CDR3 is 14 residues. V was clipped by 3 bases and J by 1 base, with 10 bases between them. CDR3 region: CASSDQGIQETQYF. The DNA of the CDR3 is TGTGCCAGCAGCGACCAGGGTATCCAAGAGACCCAGTACTTC.

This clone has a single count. The CDR3 region has the DNA TGTGCCAGCAGTCTAGGGAATCAGCCCCAGCATTTT. It specifies CASSLGNQPQHF. The chain is built from TRBV25-1 and TRBJ1-5; unclear D gene. The CDR3 is 12 amino acids. V lost 5 bases to trimming and J lost 4 bases, with 6 bases between them. The germline V gene encodes CDR1 MGHDK and CDR2 SYGVNS.

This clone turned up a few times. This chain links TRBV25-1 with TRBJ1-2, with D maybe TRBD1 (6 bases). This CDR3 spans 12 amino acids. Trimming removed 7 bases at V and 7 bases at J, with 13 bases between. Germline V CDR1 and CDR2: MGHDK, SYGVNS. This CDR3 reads CASIAGAGGYTF. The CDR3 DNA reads TGTGCCAGCATTGCAGGGGCTGGTGGCTACACCTTC.

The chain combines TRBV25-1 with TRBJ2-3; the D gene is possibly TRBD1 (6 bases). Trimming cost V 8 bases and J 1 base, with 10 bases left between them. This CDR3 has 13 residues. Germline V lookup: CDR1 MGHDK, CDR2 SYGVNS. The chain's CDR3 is CASQHRGTDTQYF. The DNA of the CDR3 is TGTGCCAGCCAACACAGGGGCACAGATACGCAGTATTTT.

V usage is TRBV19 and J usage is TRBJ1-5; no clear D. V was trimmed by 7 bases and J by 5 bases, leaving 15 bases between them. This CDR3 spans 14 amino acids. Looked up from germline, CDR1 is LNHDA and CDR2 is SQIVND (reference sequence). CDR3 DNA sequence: TGTGCCAGTATTCGGACCGGTGGGGATCAGCCCCAGCATTTT. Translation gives CASIRTGGDQPQHF.